This is a list of T cell receptor beta chains from one sample in a study of metastatic and nonmetastatic thyroid tumors. TCRdb re-clonotyped the PCR reads via MiXCR. The table lists about 27,000 clones, 13% of them singletons. Material for sequencing was blood. The receptors were gathered from a female donor with papillary thyroid cancer or a benign thyroid nodule (not recorded which). Some clones in this sample may be carry-over from other donors' samples. Each CDR3 is given with its conserved first and last residue. D genes are given only for firm matches. The size field is filled for only some rows; it gives once, few, many or a size class.

v_call,d_call,clone_size,j_call,cdr3_aa,cdr3_nt
TRBV27,-,many,TRBJ2-3,CASARGEYTDTQYF,TGTGCCAGCGCCCGGGGAGAATACACAGATACGCAGTATTTT
TRBV12-3/TRBV12-4,-,many,TRBJ2-3,CASSFRAVSSTDTQYF,TGTGCCAGCAGTTTCAGGGCTGTGAGCAGCACAGATACGCAGTATTTT
TRBV12-3/TRBV12-4,-,many,TRBJ1-5,CASSLAGGGISNQPQHF,TGTGCCAGCAGCTTAGCCGGGGGAGGTATTAGCAATCAGCCCCAGCATTTT
TRBV6-5,-,-,TRBJ2-3,CASSYYGAPTDTQYF,TGTGCCAGCAGTTACTACGGGGCCCCCACAGATACGCAGTATTTT
TRBV20-1,-,many,TRBJ1-5,CSARDAYSNQPQHF,TGCAGTGCTAGAGATGCTTATAGCAATCAGCCCCAGCATTTT
TRBV6-1,TRBD1,-,TRBJ1-6,CASTPTGYNSPLHF,TGTGCCAGCACCCCGACAGGGTATAATTCACCCCTCCACTTT
TRBV5-6,TRBD2,many,TRBJ2-7,CASSLLGRGEPYEQYF,TGTGCCAGCAGCTTGCTCGGGAGGGGCGAGCCCTACGAGCAGTACTTC
TRBV19,-,many,TRBJ1-1,CASSIETGLGSRTEAFF,TGTGCCAGTAGTATAGAAACAGGGTTGGGAAGTCGGACTGAAGCTTTCTTT
TRBV19,-,many,TRBJ2-3,CASSIWSGETDTQYF,TGTGCCAGTAGTATTTGGTCAGGGGAAACAGATACGCAGTATTTT
TRBV4-2,TRBD2,many,TRBJ2-1,CASSSGRVNEQFF,TGTGCCAGCAGCTCGGGGAGGGTGAATGAGCAGTTCTTC
TRBV7-9,TRBD1,many,TRBJ2-7,CASSLTGMDYEQYF,TGTGCCAGCAGCTTGACAGGGATGGACTACGAGCAGTACTTC
TRBV15,-,many,TRBJ2-5,CATSRVFQAFQETQYF,TGTGCCACCAGCAGAGTGTTTCAGGCATTTCAAGAGACCCAGTACTTC
TRBV19,-,many,TRBJ2-3,CASSSLRAGGTDTQYF,TGTGCCAGTAGTAGCCTACGGGCCGGGGGCACAGATACGCAGTATTTT
TRBV4-1,TRBD2,many,TRBJ2-1,CASSPWTSGRVEQFF,TGCGCCAGCAGCCCCTGGACTAGCGGGAGGGTTGAGCAGTTCTTC
TRBV20-1,TRBD2,many,TRBJ2-3,CSALPGLVADTQYF,TGCAGTGCTTTACCGGGACTAGTAGCAGATACGCAGTATTTT
TRBV14,-,many,TRBJ2-2,CASSRGANTGELFF,TGTGCCAGCAGTCGTGGGGCAAACACCGGGGAGCTGTTTTTT
TRBV20-1,-,many,TRBJ1-5,CSATTGTSNQPQHF,TGCAGTGCAACCACAGGGACGAGCAATCAGCCCCAGCATTTT
TRBV7-9,-,many,TRBJ2-1,CASSLSSYNEQFF,TGTGCCAGCAGCTTAAGTTCATACAATGAGCAGTTCTTC
TRBV19,TRBD1,many,TRBJ1-5,CASSIGSRDRGRNQPQHF,TGTGCCAGTAGTATAGGTTCGAGGGACAGGGGGCGGAATCAGCCCCAGCATTTT
TRBV18,TRBD2,many,TRBJ2-5,CASSPPGLAETQYF,TGTGCCAGCTCACCGCCGGGACTAGCGGAGACCCAGTACTTC
TRBV30,-,many,TRBJ1-6,CAWNNHGDSPLHF,TGTGCCTGGAATAATCATGGCGATTCACCCCTCCACTTT
TRBV10-2,-,many,TRBJ2-7,CASSESQVGFYEQYF,TGCGCCAGCAGTGAGTCCCAAGTCGGTTTCTACGAGCAGTACTTC
TRBV6-1,-,many,TRBJ2-5,CASSPRDEETQYF,TGTGCCAGCAGTCCCCGGGACGAAGAGACCCAGTACTTC
TRBV11-2,-,medium-sized,TRBJ1-2,CASSVSRDLSYGYTF,TGTGCCAGCAGCGTGAGCCGGGACCTGTCCTATGGCTACACCTTC
TRBV19,-,many,TRBJ2-3,CASSSSGSTDTQYF,TGTGCCAGTAGTAGCAGCGGTAGCACAGATACGCAGTATTTT
TRBV4-1,-,-,TRBJ2-5,CASSQAGPGAQYF,TGCGCCAGCAGCCAAGCGGGACCAGGGGCCCAGTACTTC
TRBV27,TRBD1,many,TRBJ1-5,CASSRQGRNQPQHF,TGTGCCAGCAGCAGACAGGGGCGCAATCAGCCCCAGCATTTT
TRBV27,TRBD2,many,TRBJ2-5,CASRDHQFSGRADGETQYF,TGTGCCAGTAGAGATCACCAGTTTAGCGGGAGGGCAGATGGTGAGACCCAGTACTTC
TRBV11-2,-,many,TRBJ1-1,CASSLALDNTEAFF,TGTGCCAGCAGCTTAGCTCTGGATAACACTGAAGCTTTCTTT
TRBV11-2,-,many,TRBJ2-7,CASSLDQEYF,TGTGCCAGCAGCTTAGATCAGGAGTACTTC
TRBV4-3,TRBD2,many,TRBJ2-1,CASSQEISGSNNEQFF,TGCGCCAGCAGCCAAGAGATTAGCGGGAGTAACAATGAGCAGTTCTTC
TRBV4-2,TRBD1,few,TRBJ2-6,CASSPGQVTKFSGANVLTF,TGTGCCAGCAGCCCCGGACAGGTGACCAAGTTCTCTGGGGCCAACGTCCTGACTTTC
TRBV19,-,many,TRBJ2-1,CASSSRFFTSGQFF,TGTGCCAGTAGTAGTCGGTTTTTTACCTCCGGGCAGTTCTTC
TRBV5-1,-,-,TRBJ1-6,CASSFRGIDSPLHF,TGCGCCAGCAGCTTCAGGGGAATAGATTCACCCCTCCACTTT
TRBV28,TRBD1,few,TRBJ2-7,CATYTQGAGDEQYF,TGTGCCACCTATACCCAGGGGGCTGGGGACGAGCAGTACTTC
TRBV18,-,many,TRBJ2-6,CASSPYSGANVLTF,TGTGCCAGCTCACCGTACTCTGGGGCCAACGTCCTGACTTTC
TRBV9,-,-,TRBJ1-2,CASTNGYGYTF,TGTGCCAGCACGAACGGTTATGGCTACACCTTC
TRBV19,TRBD2,few,TRBJ2-1,CAIRPSGRVYNEQFF,TGTGCCATCCGCCCCAGCGGGAGGGTGTACAATGAGCAGTTCTTC
TRBV7-6,TRBD2,-,TRBJ2-2,CASSLELAGEGTGELFF,TGTGCCAGCAGCTTAGAGCTAGCGGGAGAGGGCACCGGGGAGCTGTTTTTT
TRBV28,-,many,TRBJ1-5,CASTLGGAGQPQHF,TGTGCCAGCACCCTGGGGGGGGCCGGTCAGCCCCAGCATTTT
TRBV6-1,TRBD1,many,TRBJ1-1,CASSDTGGTEAFF,TGTGCCAGCAGTGACACAGGGGGCACTGAAGCTTTCTTT